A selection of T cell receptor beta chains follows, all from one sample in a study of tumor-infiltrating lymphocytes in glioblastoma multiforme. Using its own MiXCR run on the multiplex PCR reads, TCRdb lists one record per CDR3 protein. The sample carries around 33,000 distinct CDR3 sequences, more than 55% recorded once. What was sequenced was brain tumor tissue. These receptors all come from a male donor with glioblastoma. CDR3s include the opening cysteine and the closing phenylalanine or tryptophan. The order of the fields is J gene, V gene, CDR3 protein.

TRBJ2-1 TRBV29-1 CSVGGRQGGDEQFF
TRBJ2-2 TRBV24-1 CATAPGQTNTGELFF
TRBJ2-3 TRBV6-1 CASSEVMTSGAYMQYF
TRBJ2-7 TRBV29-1 CSVGTSSYEQYF
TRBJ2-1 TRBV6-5 CASSPQRDSYNEQFF
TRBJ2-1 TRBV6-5 CASQTGASGRDEHFF
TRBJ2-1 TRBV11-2 CASSRGISNEQFF
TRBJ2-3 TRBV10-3 CAIGESSPSTDTRYF
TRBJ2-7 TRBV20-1 CRVAGDYEQYF
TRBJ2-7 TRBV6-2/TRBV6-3 CASSRGQGANNEQYF
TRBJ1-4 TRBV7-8 CASSPHRDSKEKLFF
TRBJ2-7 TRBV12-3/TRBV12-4 CASSYERGFYEQYF
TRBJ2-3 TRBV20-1 CNARLREFGTDTQYF
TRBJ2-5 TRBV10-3 CATCAGAGLEETQYF
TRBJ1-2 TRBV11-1 CASSLRQNYGYTF
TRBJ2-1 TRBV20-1 CSARDYNEQFF
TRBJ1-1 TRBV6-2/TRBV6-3 CASIKSGSTEAFF
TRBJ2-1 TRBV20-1 CSTRHYRHYNEQFF
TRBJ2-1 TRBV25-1 CASRPGTYNEQFF
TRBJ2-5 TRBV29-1 CSVQKGTSGLQETQYF
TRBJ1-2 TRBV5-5 CAGSSGHHYGCTF
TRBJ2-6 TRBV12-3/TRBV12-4 CASSLGPFFGANVLTF
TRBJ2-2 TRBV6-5 CASSSLYGETGELFF
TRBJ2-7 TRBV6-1 CASSEELAGADEQYF
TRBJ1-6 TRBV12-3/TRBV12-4 CASSLSIQVQGSTKHF
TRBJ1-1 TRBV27 CASSSEGGGTEAFF
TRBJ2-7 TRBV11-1 CASSLDFSHEQYF
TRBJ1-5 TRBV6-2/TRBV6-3 CASSYYGQSNQPQHF
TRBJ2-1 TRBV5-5 CASSLAPRTSGNNEQFF
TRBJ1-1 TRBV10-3 CAIGESGGRANTEAFF
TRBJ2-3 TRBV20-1 CSANRDRSTGTRYF
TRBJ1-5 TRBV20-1 CSGGKGAGNQPQHF
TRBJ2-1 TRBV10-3 CAIKQGAANKQFF
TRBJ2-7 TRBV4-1 CASSRDPGTNYEQYF
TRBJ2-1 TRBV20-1 CCARVRVVASEQFF
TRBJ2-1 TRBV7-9 CASSFGAGTGEQFF
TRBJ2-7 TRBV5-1 CASSLAGEGEQYF
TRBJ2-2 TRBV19 CASSMWGSSNTGELFF
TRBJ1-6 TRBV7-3 CTCSLRGDNSPLLF
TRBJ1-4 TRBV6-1 CASSEGTVANEKLFF
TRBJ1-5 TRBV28 CASSFLGESAPSNQPQHF
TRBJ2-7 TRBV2 CASSEGQGTGEQYF
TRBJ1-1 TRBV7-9 CSSSLVQGVIAEAFF
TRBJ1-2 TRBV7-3 CASSLGQGTYGYTF
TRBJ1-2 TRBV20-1 CSASGGGYTF
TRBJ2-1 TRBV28 CASSSSWGPQNNEQFF
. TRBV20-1 CSARHYRHYNEQYF
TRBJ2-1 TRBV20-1 CSARDHRFGYNEQFF
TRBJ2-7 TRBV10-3 CAGRHVLAYEQYF
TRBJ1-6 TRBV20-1 CSARDHSSGTWDNSHLHF
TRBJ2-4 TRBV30 CAWSPPAKNIQYF
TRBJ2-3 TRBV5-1 CASSLSTIGRTDTQYF
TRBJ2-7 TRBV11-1 CASSRTSGSVNEQYF
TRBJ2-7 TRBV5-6 CASSLGALGYEQYF
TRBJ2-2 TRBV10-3 CAISEDTGELFF